These 6 T cell receptor beta chains share one sample of origin, sequenced in a study of shared clonotypes between healthy human individuals. Naivety among CD8 cells was defined by CD45RO negativity and positive CCR7 selection, thereby excluding terminally differentiated effector memory CD45RA+ cells. Sequencing used immunoSEQ multiplex PCR; TCRdb keeps in-frame clones, though not all of them. The table shows some 2,000,000 clones, with less than 95% occurring only once. Sequencing was done on a sample of naive CD8+ T cells sorted from blood. The receptors come from a man aged 18 to 29 in good health.

V usage is TRBV11-3 and J usage is TRBJ2-1, with 9 bases aligning to TRBD1. The CDR3 is 15 residues long. The germline CDR1 and CDR2 sequences are SGHNT and YENEEA. With V trimmed by 4 bases and J by 4 bases, 5 bases remained unmatched. CDR3 nucleotide sequence: TGTGCCAGCAGCTCTGGACAGGGGACATACAATGAGCAGTTCTTC. It yields the protein CASSSGQGTYNEQFF.

As to this clone: Distinct nucleotide sequences in the sample also encode this CDR3. This sequence joins TRBV30 and TRBJ1-1; D gene ambiguous. This CDR3 contains 11 residues. With 0 bases removed from V and 6 bases from J, the gap between germline ends came to 5 bases. Germline values: CDR1 GTSNPN, CDR2 SVGIG (reference sequence). The CDR3 coding sequence is TGTGCCTGGAGTGTGGCCCCTGAAGCTTTCTTT. Its translation is CAWSVAPEAFF.

The V and J genes are TRBV28 and TRBJ2-7; D might be TRBD2 (5 bases). Germline loops: CDR1 MDHEN, CDR2 SYDVKM. The CDR3 spans 12 residues. Trimming removed 3 bases from V and 7 bases from J, with 10 bases in between. This CDR3 is CASSFGAEEQYF. CDR3 coding DNA: TGTGCCAGCAGTTTCGGAGCGGAGGAGCAGTACTTC.

The V call is TRBV27, the J call TRBJ2-7; TRBD1 agrees at 10 bases. This CDR3 spans 15 amino acids. V trimming: 6 bases; J trimming: 3 bases; junction bases outside the gene matches: 8. Germline-derived CDR1 and CDR2 are MNHEY and SMNVEV (reference sequence). The CDR3 loop reads CASSPTGGGGYEQYF. DNA for the CDR3: TGTGCCAGCAGCCCGACAGGGGGCGGGGGCTACGAGCAGTACTTC.

This clone was counted a single time. This chain joins TRBV19 and TRBJ1-1; D is unclear. The CDR3 spans 17 residues. Germline V gene data show CDR1 as LNHDA and CDR2 as SQIVND (reference sequence). Deletions cut 7 bases from V and 4 bases from J, with 25 bases between. The DNA of the CDR3 is TGTGCCAGTAACTCGATACCCGGGGTGGGGATCGGCACTGAAGCTTTCTTT. Translated, it gives CASNSIPGVGIGTEAFF.

This clone was seen once. The rearrangement joins TRBV5-1 to TRBJ2-4, with D possibly TRBD2 on 7 matching bases. CDR3 size: 15 residues. V lost 3 bases and J 8 bases, leaving 18 bases between the germline ends. In germline, CDR1 is SGHRS, CDR2 YFSETQ. CDR3 protein: CASSSWEGKGDIQYF. The CDR3 DNA is TGCGCCAGCAGCTCGTGGGAGGGGAAGGGGGACATTCAGTACTTC.